One sample yielded the 20 T cell receptor beta chains listed below, sequenced in a study of T-cell memory formation after mild COVID-19. TCRdb independently ran MiXCR on the 5' RACE reads; one entry per CDR3 protein. The data show roughly 450,000 distinct CDR3 sequences, approximately 18% seen once. The sequencing sample was made of PBMCs or a T cell subset sorted from them (not recorded which). All receptors come from a man aged 18 to 30 who had mild COVID-19 (a few samples of this study predate the infection). Cell type and time point are not known.

This clonotype was found many times. The CDR3 region has the DNA TGCAGCGTTTCCGGGACTGGAGGCTCTAATGAAAAACTGTTTTTT. It is translated as CSVSGTGGSNEKLFF. The V gene is TRBV29-1, the J gene TRBJ1-4, with a weak D call TRBD1 (5 bases). V was shortened by 5 bases and J by 3 bases, with 16 bases between the two germline ends. This CDR3 comprises 15 residues. Germline CDR1 is SQVTM and CDR2 is ANQGSEA.

V gene TRBV6-5 combines with J gene TRBJ2-4; D is undetermined. The CDR3 spans 15 residues. CDR1 is MNHEY, CDR2 SVGAGI, per germline. Between the trimmed V and J ends, which lost 4 bases and 7 bases, there was a span of 17 bases. CDR3 residues: CASSSNDPNGNIQYF. The CDR3 nucleotides are TGTGCCAGCAGTTCGAACGACCCGAACGGGAACATTCAGTACTTC.

This sequence joins TRBV20-1 and TRBJ2-7; D is possibly TRBD2 (5 bases). V was pared by 3 bases and J by 8 bases, with 14 bases between. The CDR3 sequence is 12 residues long. Germline V lookup: CDR1 DFQATT, CDR2 SNEGSKA (reference sequence). The CDR3: CSASIPGVKQYF. In nucleotides, the CDR3 is TGCAGTGCTAGCATCCCCGGGGTCAAGCAGTACTTC.

Only a few counts were recorded for this clonotype. The chain combines TRBV9 with TRBJ1-1, with TRBD1 matching 9 bases. CDR1 is SGDLS, CDR2 YYNGEE, per germline. Losses at the gene ends were 4 bases for V and 3 bases for J; bases not matched to a gene: 4. The CDR3 is 14 residues long. The CDR3 region has the DNA TGTGCCAGCAGCACCAGGACAGGGGACACTGAAGCTTTCTTT. This sequence encodes CASSTRTGDTEAFF. The variable domain in full, completed from reference TRBV9 and TRBJ1-1, reads DSGVTQTPKHLITATGQRVTLRCSPRSGDLSVYWYQQSLDQGLQFLIQYYNGEERAKGNILERFSAQQFPDLHSELNLSSLELGDSALYFCASSTRTGDTEAFFGQGTRLTVV.

The chain recombines TRBV2 with TRBJ1-3, with unresolved D. Trimming shortened V by 4 bases and J by 2 bases, and 3 bases separated the two germline ends. Germline loops: CDR1 SNHLY, CDR2 FYNNEI. This CDR3 region has 12 residues. Here the CDR3 reads CASSGPGNTIYF. CDR3 sequence (DNA): TGTGCCAGCAGTGGGCCTGGAAACACCATATATTTT.

Only a few counts were recorded for this clonotype. The chain recombines TRBV20-1 with TRBJ2-5; D may be TRBD2 (6 bases). Germline lookup yields CDR1 DFQATT and CDR2 SNEGSKA (reference sequence). The V and J ends lost 5 bases and 5 bases respectively, with 15 bases between them. This CDR3 region has 13 residues. CDR3 nucleotides: TGCAGTGCTCAATCCCCGGGGGTCGAGACCCAGTACTTC. Encoded protein: CSAQSPGVETQYF.

The chain has TRBV12-3 or TRBV12-4 and TRBJ2-5, with D perhaps being TRBD1 or TRBD2 (5 bases each). The V end lost 6 bases, the J end lost 9 bases, and 17 bases lay between the germline ends. This CDR3 region has 13 residues. CDR3 residues: CASSSGTPKPQYF. For the CDR3, the DNA is TGTGCCAGCAGCTCCGGGACGCCCAAGCCCCAGTACTTC.

This clonotype was counted between two and nine times. J is TRBJ2-7 and V is TRBV6-2 or TRBV6-3; D gene unclear. Germline lookup yields CDR1 MNHEY and CDR2 SVGEGT. The CDR3 is 14 amino acids. V lost 6 bases, J lost 6 bases, and 18 bases lay in between. The CDR3 region has the DNA TGTGCCAGCAGCCTACGGTACGGGCAGTCCGAGCAGTACTTC. Translation: CASSLRYGQSEQYF.

This clonotype was recorded at least ten times. This chain joins TRBV4-1 and TRBJ2-1; D remains ambiguous. CDR3 size: 12 residues. The V gene lost 5 bases and the J gene lost 4 bases, with 6 bases spanning the gap. The germline gives CDR1 MGHRA, CDR2 YSYEKL. CDR3 sequence (DNA): TGCGCCAGCAGCACGAATTACAATGAGCAGTTCTTC. The encoded protein is CASSTNYNEQFF.

This clonotype was seen ten or more times. The chain couples TRBV5-1 to TRBJ2-5, with 7 bases fitting TRBD1. The CDR3 is made up of 14 amino acids. Germline assignment: CDR1 SGHRS and CDR2 YFSETQ. V shed 0 bases and J 5 bases; nucleotides not matched to a gene: 4. CDR3 region: CASSLGQGRETQYF. The CDR3 DNA reads TGCGCCAGCAGCTTGGGACAGGGACGGGAGACCCAGTACTTC.

In its sample, this clonotype was seen a few times. J is TRBJ1-5 and V is TRBV30; a weak D match, TRBD1 (5 bases). There are 15 residues in the CDR3. Trimming shortened V by 1 base and J by 2 bases, and 12 bases separated the two germline ends. The V gene's germline CDR1 is GTSNPN and CDR2 SVGIG (reference sequence). Here the CDR3 DNA reads TGTGCCTGGAGTGGGGGGAGTGGGGGCAATCAGCCCCAGCATTTT. Its translation is CAWSGGSGGNQPQHF.

The table lists this clonotype with many counts. The chain has TRBV20-1 and TRBJ2-1, with a tentative D call TRBD2 (7 bases). V was cut by 8 bases and J by 9 bases, with 23 bases left in between. Germline CDR1 DFQATT, CDR2 SNEGSKA (reference sequence). The CDR3 has 14 amino acids. CDR3 residues: CSMISVGGAGEQFF. CDR3 DNA: TGCAGTATGATTAGCGTGGGGGGGGCAGGTGAGCAGTTCTTC.

The CDR3 protein is CASRSGVVSNQPQHF. As DNA, the CDR3 is TGTGCCAGCAGGTCAGGGGTTGTAAGCAATCAGCCCCAGCATTTT. The chain couples TRBV12-3 or TRBV12-4 to TRBJ1-5; possibly TRBD1 for D (6 bases). V was cut by 6 bases and J by 1 base, with 13 bases left in between. The CDR3 consists of 15 residues.

This chain links TRBV7-2 with TRBJ2-2, with D possibly being TRBD1 (6 bases). This CDR3 is 15 amino acids long. CDR1 SGHTA and CDR2 FQGNSA come from the germline V gene. V was clipped by 5 bases and J by 5 bases, with 15 bases between them. CDR3 amino acids: CASSTMTGGTGELFF. The CDR3 coding sequence is TGTGCCAGCAGCACTATGACAGGAGGTACCGGGGAGCTGTTTTTT.

This clonotype has at least ten counts. The rearrangement joins TRBV5-1 to TRBJ2-1; D is unclear. Germline V CDR1 and CDR2: SGHRS, YFSETQ. The germline V and J ends were trimmed by 0 bases and 5 bases, with 12 bases remaining between them. The CDR3 contains 15 residues. CDR3 DNA sequence: TGCGCCAGCAGCTTGGACAGTTGGATCAACAATGAGCAGTTCTTC. Translation: CASSLDSWINNEQFF.

This clonotype was observed a handful of times. This rearrangement joins TRBV30 to TRBJ2-7; D remains unclear. V shed 3 bases and J shed 3 bases, with 6 bases lying between them. The CDR3 loop spans 11 amino acids. Per germline, CDR1 GTSNPN and CDR2 SVGIG (reference sequence). DNA of the CDR3: TGTGCCTGGAGCGCTAGCTACGAGCAGTACTTC. Protein sequence: CAWSASYEQYF.

This clonotype was found a few times. This chain connects TRBV20-1 to TRBJ1-1; D may be TRBD1 (6 bases). V lost 5 bases and J lost 1, with 14 bases in between. Germline CDR1 is DFQATT and CDR2 is SNEGSKA (reference sequence). The CDR3 is 14 residues long. The CDR3 sequence: CSAPRTTGNTEAFF. The CDR3 coding sequence is TGCAGTGCTCCACGAACGACAGGGAACACTGAAGCTTTCTTT.

This clonotype showed up just once. The gene calls are TRBV7-2 and TRBJ1-3; D perhaps matches TRBD1 (5 bases). The germline V gene encodes CDR1 SGHTA and CDR2 FQGNSA. V was pared by 2 bases and J by 7 bases, with 12 bases between. The CDR3 is 14 residues long. DNA of the CDR3: TGTGCCAGCAGCTTACGCCGGGGCCCTAACACCATATATTTT. Protein: CASSLRRGPNTIYF. Complete variable domain (other parts from reference TRBV7-2 and TRBJ1-3): GAGVSQSPSNKVTEKGKDVELRCDPISGHTALYWYRQSLGQGLEFLIYFQGNSAPDKSGLPSDRFSAERTGGSVSTLTIQRTQQEDSAVYLCASSLRRGPNTIYFGEGSWLTVV.

In its sample, this clonotype was seen a few times. The rearrangement links TRBV5-1 to TRBJ2-5; D gene uncertain. Looked up from germline, CDR1 is SGHRS and CDR2 is YFSETQ. The CDR3 loop spans 13 amino acids. V was shortened by 4 bases and J by 1 base, with 8 bases between the two germline ends. The CDR3 coding sequence is TGCGCCAGCAGCCGGGCCGTCCAAGAGACCCAGTACTTC. It translates to CASSRAVQETQYF.

This rearrangement joins TRBV4-2 to TRBJ2-1, with 12 bases identical to TRBD1. The germline V gene has CDR1 LGHNA and CDR2 YNFKEQ. V was clipped by 4 bases and J by 7 bases; unmatched bases: 8. This CDR3 is built from 16 residues. CDR3: CASSRRDRGLLNEQFF. The CDR3 DNA follows: TGTGCCAGCAGCCGCAGGGACAGGGGGCTTTTGAATGAGCAGTTCTTC.